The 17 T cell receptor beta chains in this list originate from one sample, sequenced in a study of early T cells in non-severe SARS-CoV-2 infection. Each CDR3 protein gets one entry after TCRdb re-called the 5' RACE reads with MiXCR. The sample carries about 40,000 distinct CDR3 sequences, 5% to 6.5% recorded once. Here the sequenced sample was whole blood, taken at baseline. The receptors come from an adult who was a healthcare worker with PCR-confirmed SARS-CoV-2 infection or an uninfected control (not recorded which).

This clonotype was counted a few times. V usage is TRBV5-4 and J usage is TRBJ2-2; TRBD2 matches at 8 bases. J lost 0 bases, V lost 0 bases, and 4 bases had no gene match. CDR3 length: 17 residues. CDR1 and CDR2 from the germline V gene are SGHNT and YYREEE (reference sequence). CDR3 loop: CASSLGLREANTGELFF. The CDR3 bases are TGTGCCAGCAGCTTGGGTCTGCGGGAGGCGAACACCGGGGAGCTGTTTTTT.

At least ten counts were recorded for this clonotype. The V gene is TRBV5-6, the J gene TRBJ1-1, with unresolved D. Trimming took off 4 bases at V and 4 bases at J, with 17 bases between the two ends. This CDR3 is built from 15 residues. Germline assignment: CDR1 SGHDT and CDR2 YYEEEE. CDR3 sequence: CASSPDLVEGTEAFF. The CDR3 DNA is TGTGCCAGCAGCCCCGACTTAGTTGAAGGCACTGAAGCTTTCTTT.

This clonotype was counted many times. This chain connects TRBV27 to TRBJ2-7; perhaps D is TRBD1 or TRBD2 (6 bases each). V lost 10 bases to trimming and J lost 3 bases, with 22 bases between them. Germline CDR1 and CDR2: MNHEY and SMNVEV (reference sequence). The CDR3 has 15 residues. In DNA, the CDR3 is TGTGCCACCCGTCTGGAAGGCAGGGGAGGCTACGAGCAGTACGTC. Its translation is CATRLEGRGGYEQYV.

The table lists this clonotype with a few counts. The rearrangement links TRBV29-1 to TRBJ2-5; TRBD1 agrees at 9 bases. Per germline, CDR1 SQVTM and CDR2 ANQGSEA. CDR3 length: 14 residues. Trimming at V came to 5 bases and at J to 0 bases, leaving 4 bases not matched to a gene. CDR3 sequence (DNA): TGCAGCGTTTCCTACAGGGGGCACCAAGAGACCCAGTACTTC. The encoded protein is CSVSYRGHQETQYF.

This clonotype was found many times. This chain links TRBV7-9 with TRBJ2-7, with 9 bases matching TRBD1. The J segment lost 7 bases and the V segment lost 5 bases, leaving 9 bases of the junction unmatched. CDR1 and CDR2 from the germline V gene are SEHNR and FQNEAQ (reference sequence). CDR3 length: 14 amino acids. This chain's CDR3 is CASSPVTGGWEQYV. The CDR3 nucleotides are TGTGCCAGCAGCCCAGTGACAGGGGGGTGGGAGCAGTACGTC.

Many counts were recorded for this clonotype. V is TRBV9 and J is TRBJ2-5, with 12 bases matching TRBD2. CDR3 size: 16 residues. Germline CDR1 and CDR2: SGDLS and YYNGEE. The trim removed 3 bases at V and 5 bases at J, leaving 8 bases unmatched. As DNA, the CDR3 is TGTGCCAGCAGCGCGACTAGCGGGAGCGTTGGGGAGACCCAGTACTTC. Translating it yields CASSATSGSVGETQYF.

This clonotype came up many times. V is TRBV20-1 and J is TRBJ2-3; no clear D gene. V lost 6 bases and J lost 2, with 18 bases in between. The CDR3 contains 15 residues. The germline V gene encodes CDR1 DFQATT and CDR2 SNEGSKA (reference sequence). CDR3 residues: CSAPSPLGTTDTQYF. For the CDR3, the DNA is TGCAGTGCACCCTCTCCTCTGGGTACCACAGATACGCAGTATTTT.

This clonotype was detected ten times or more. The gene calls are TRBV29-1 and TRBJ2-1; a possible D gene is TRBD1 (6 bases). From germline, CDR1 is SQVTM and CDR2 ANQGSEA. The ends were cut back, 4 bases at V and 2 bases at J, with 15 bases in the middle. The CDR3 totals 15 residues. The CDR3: CSVGLGHNPYNEQFF. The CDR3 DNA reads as TGCAGCGTTGGCCTGGGACACAACCCCTACAATGAGCAGTTCTTC.

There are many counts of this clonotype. Written as DNA, the CDR3 is TGTGCCAGCAGTGCCGACAGGGGCTTCACTGAAGCTTTCTTT. Amino acid sequence: CASSADRGFTEAFF. The chain uses TRBV6-1 and TRBJ1-1, with TRBD1 matching 8 bases. From germline, CDR1 is MNHNS and CDR2 SASEGT. The V segment lost 4 bases and the J segment 4 bases; nucleotides outside the gene matches: 5. The CDR3 runs 14 residues.

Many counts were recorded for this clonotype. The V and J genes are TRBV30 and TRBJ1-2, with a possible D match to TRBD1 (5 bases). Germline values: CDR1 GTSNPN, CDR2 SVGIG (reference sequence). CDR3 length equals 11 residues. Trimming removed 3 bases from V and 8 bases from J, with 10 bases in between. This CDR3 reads CAWSRQGGYTF. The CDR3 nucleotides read TGTGCCTGGAGCAGGCAGGGAGGCTACACCTTC.

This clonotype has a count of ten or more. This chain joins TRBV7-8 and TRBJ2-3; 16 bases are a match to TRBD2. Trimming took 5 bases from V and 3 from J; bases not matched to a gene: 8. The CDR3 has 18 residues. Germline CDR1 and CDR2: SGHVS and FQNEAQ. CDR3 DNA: TGTGCCAGCAGCAGGGCAGGGACTAGCGGGAGGGGGACAGATACGCAGTATTTT. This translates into CASSRAGTSGRGTDTQYF.

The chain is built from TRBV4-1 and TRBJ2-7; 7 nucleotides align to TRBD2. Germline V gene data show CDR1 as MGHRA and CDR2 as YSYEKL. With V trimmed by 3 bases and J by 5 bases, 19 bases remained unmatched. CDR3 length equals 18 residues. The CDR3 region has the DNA TGCGCCAGCAGCCATAGCCCCCGTGAAGGGAGGGCCTGGAACGAGCAGTACTTC. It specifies CASSHSPREGRAWNEQYF.

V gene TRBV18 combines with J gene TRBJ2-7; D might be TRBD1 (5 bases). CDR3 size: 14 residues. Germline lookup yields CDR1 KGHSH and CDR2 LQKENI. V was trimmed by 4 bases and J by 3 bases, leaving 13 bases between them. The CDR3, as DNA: TGTGCCAGCTCACTCGACCTAGGGGTCTACGAGCAGTACTTC. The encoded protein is CASSLDLGVYEQYF.

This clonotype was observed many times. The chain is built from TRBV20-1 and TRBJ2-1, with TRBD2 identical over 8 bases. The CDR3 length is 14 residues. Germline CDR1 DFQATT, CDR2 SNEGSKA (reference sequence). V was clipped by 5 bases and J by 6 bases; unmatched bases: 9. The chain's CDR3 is CSAPSRTSFNEQFF. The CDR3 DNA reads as TGCAGTGCTCCGTCCCGGACTAGCTTCAATGAGCAGTTCTTC.

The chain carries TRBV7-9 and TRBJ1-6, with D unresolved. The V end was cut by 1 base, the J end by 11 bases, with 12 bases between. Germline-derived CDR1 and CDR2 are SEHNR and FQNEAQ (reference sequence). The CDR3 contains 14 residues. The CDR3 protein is CASSLGSSTTPLHF. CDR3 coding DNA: TGTGCCAGCAGCTTAGGATCGAGTACGACACCCCTCCACTTT.

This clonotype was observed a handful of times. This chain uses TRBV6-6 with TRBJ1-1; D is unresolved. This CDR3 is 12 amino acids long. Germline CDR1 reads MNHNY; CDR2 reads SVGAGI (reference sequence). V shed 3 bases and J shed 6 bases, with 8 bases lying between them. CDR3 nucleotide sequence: TGTGCCAGCAGTTATCTCAGGCCTGAAGCTTTCTTT. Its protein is CASSYLRPEAFF.

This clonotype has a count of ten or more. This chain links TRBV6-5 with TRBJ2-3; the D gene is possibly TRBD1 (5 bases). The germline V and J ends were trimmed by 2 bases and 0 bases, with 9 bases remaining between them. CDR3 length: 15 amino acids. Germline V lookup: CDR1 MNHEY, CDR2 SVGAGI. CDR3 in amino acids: CASSYVPGSTDTQYF. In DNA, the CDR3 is TGTGCCAGCAGTTACGTCCCAGGGAGCACAGATACGCAGTATTTT.